The rows below give T cell receptor beta chains drawn from one sample of a study of T-cell memory formation after mild COVID-19. MiXCR, run by TCRdb on the 5' RACE reads, gives a single entry per CDR3 protein. The data show about 540,000 distinct CDR3 sequences, with 20% seen just once and around 13% held by the top ten. The sequenced material came from PBMCs or a T cell subset sorted from them (not recorded which). The receptors originated from an adult woman who had mild COVID-19 (a few samples of this study predate the infection). Cell type and time point are not known. CDR3s include the opening cysteine and the closing phenylalanine or tryptophan. The D gene is left open where the match is weak. A row's size may be missing; if present it is once, few, many or a size class.

TRBV24-1	NA	NA	TRBJ2-1	CAIPHQGNSYNEQFF	TGTGCCATCCCCCATCAGGGAAACTCCTACAATGAGCAGTTCTTC
TRBV20-1	NA	NA	TRBJ2-7	CSARDQGRPTHEQYF	TGCAGTGCTAGAGATCAGGGGCGGCCGACGCACGAGCAGTACTTC
TRBV12-2	few	NA	TRBJ1-2	CASRADRAGADGYTF	TGTGCAAGTCGCGCGGACAGGGCAGGCGCCGATGGCTACACCTTC
TRBV7-2	NA	NA	TRBJ1-1	CASRLPSTTEAFF	TGTGCCAGCAGGCTACCCTCTACCACTGAAGCTTTCTTT
TRBV24-1	NA	TRBD2	TRBJ2-1	CATSETFKGAGVYNEQFF	TGTGCCACCAGTGAAACTTTCAAAGGGGCGGGAGTTTACAATGAGCAGTTCTTC
TRBV29-1	few	TRBD1	TRBJ1-1	CSVSGQGAYTEAFF	TGCAGCGTGTCGGGACAGGGGGCTTACACTGAAGCTTTCTTT
TRBV7-2	NA	NA	TRBJ2-5	CASSLTEGLQETQYF	TGTGCCAGCAGCTTAACAGAGGGACTTCAAGAGACCCAGTACTTC
TRBV11-2	few	TRBD1	TRBJ2-5	CASSGGQGFGETQYF	TGTGCCAGCAGCGGGGGACAGGGATTTGGGGAGACCCAGTACTTC
TRBV5-1	NA	TRBD2	TRBJ2-7	CASSLELAGGEQYF	TGCGCCAGCAGCTTGGAACTAGCGGGGGGCGAGCAGTACTTC
TRBV5-6	NA	NA	TRBJ1-1	CASGTLRALNTEAFF	TGTGCCAGCGGCACACTCAGGGCATTGAACACTGAAGCTTTCTTT
TRBV9	NA	TRBD2	TRBJ2-1	CASRPAGGLGEQFF	TGTGCCAGCAGACCAGCGGGAGGGCTGGGTGAGCAGTTCTTC
TRBV12-5	NA	TRBD2	TRBJ2-1	CASGLVRGLAGGWDEQFF	TGTGCTAGTGGTTTGGTACGGGGACTAGCGGGGGGTTGGGATGAGCAGTTCTTC